The rows below give T cell receptor beta chains drawn from one sample of a study of blood T cell repertoires in COVID-19. The assay was immunoSEQ multiplex PCR, and TCRdb's table has in-frame clones only and misses some. The sample consists of about 190,000 clones, 80% of them appearing once. The source material was peripheral blood. The source is a man in his sixties with acute or convalescent COVID-19. Each CDR3 is given with its conserved first and last residue. D genes are given only for firm matches. Size values are once, few and many counts, or a class for expanded clones, and some rows have none.

>TRBJ2-1|-|TRBV5-1|TRBD2
TGCGCCAGCAGCCTACTGACTAGCGGGCCCTACAATGAGCAGTTCTTC
CASSLLTSGPYNEQFF
>TRBJ2-1|-|TRBV6-5|TRBD1
TGTGCCAGCAGTTACGGACCGGGACAGGGAGAGCAGTTCTTC
CASSYGPGQGEQFF
>TRBJ1-1|-|TRBV9|TRBD1
TGTGCCAGCAGCGACCACAGGGGTGTGTACTCTGAAGCTTTCTTT
CASSDHRGVYSEAFF
>TRBJ2-1|-|TRBV19|TRBD2
TGTGCCAGTAGTATAGTCCCTGCGGGAGGGCCTGAGGATGAGCAGTTCTTC
CASSIVPAGGPEDEQFF
>TRBJ1-1|-|TRBV6-5|TRBD1
TGTGCCAGCAGGAGACAGGGGAACACTGAAGCTTTCTTT
CASRRQGNTEAFF
>TRBJ1-5|-|TRBV19|-
TGTGCCAGTAGTATCTCTGGGACTTTAAGCAATCAGCCCCAGCATTTT
CASSISGTLSNQPQHF
>TRBJ2-7|-|TRBV7-8|-
TGTGCCAGCAGCTTACGCGCGGGTACCTACGAGCAGTACTTC
CASSLRAGTYEQYF
>TRBJ1-1|-|TRBV25-1|-
TGTGCCAGTGGCCGCTCAGGTGGGAACACTGAAGCTTTCTTT
CASGRSGGNTEAFF
>TRBJ1-1|-|TRBV12-3/TRBV12-4|-
TGTGCCAGCAGACCTCGCCGACAGAGCCAAGCTTTCTTT
CASRPRRQSQAFF
>TRBJ2-7|-|TRBV7-2|TRBD2
TGTGCCAGCAGCTTATTGGGGACTAGCGGGGGCTACGAGCAGTACTTC
CASSLLGTSGGYEQYF
>TRBJ1-6|-|TRBV12-5|TRBD1
TGTGCTAGTGGTTTCTTGACAGGGCGGCGGAATTCACCCCTCCACTTT
CASGFLTGRRNSPLHF
>TRBJ2-6|-|TRBV28|TRBD1
TGTGCCAGCAGGGCTACGACAGGGCTTGGCGTCCTGACTTTC
CASRATTGLGVLTF
>TRBJ2-6|-|TRBV4-2|TRBD1
TGTGCCAGCAGCCAGACAGGGACTGGGGCCAACGTCCTGACTTTC
CASSQTGTGANVLTF
>TRBJ1-6|-|TRBV4-3|-
TGCGCCAGCAGTCAAGGTGTGCAGGTTAATTCACCCCTCCACTTT
CASSQGVQVNSPLHF
>TRBJ1-2|-|TRBV19|TRBD1
TGTGCCAGTAGTTGGGACAGGGGGGACGGCGGCTACACCTTC
CASSWDRGDGGYTF
>TRBJ2-7|-|TRBV15|-
TGTGCCACCAGCCCAAGACAAAAATCATTTTACGAGCAGTACTTC
CATSPRQKSFYEQYF
>TRBJ2-7|-|TRBV4-3|TRBD2
TGCGCCAGCAGCCAAAAATGGGGGGGAGGCTTTTACGAGCAGTACTTC
CASSQKWGGGFYEQYF
>TRBJ1-2|-|TRBV5-4|-
TGTGCCAGCAGCCTAGGGACAACAACTAACTATGGCTACACCTTC
CASSLGTTTNYGYTF
>TRBJ2-1|-|TRBV9|TRBD2
TGTGCCAGCAGCGTACTGGCTAGCGGCAATGAGCAGTTCTTC
CASSVLASGNEQFF
>TRBJ2-1|-|TRBV7-9|-
TGTGCCAGCAGCAGCGCAGACTACTTAACCTACAATGAGCAGTTCTTC
CASSSADYLTYNEQFF
>TRBJ1-1|-|TRBV19|TRBD1
TGTGCCAGTAGTCTCCGGGACAGGGGATCAGCTTTCTTT
CASSLRDRGSAFF
>TRBJ1-5|-|TRBV28|TRBD1
TGTGCCAGCAGGCCGGGACAGGGGGCTTCGTATAGCAATCAGCCCCAGCATTTT
CASRPGQGASYSNQPQHF
>TRBJ1-5|-|TRBV18|-
TGTGCCAGCTCACCCCTGACAGGTAGCGATCAGCCCCAGCATTTT
CASSPLTGSDQPQHF
>TRBJ2-1|-|TRBV2|-
TGTGCCAGCAGGGTCGGGGAGATCCTCTATGAGCAGTTCTTC
CASRVGEILYEQFF
>TRBJ2-7|-|TRBV5-1|TRBD2
TGCGCCAGCAGGGATAGCGGGAGTTACGAGCAGTACTTC
CASRDSGSYEQYF
>TRBJ2-1|-|TRBV25-1|TRBD2
TGTGCCAGCACGATTGCGGGGGGCTCCTACAATGAGCAGTTCTTC
CASTIAGGSYNEQFF
>TRBJ2-1|-|TRBV9|-
TGTGCCAGCGGAGGCCCAGCGGGCTCCTACAATGAGCAGTTCTTC
CASGGPAGSYNEQFF
>TRBJ2-1|-|TRBV12-5|TRBD1
TGTGCTAGTGGTCCCCCCGGCAGGGGGAACAATGAGCAGTTCTTC
CASGPPGRGNNEQFF
>TRBJ2-2|few|TRBV10-2|TRBD2
TGCGCCAGCAGTGAGTCAAGTATGGTAGCGGGGGAGAACACCGGGGAGCTGTTTTTT
CASSESSMVAGENTGELFF
>TRBJ2-3|-|TRBV3-1/TRBV3-2|-
TGTGCCAGCAGCCAAGTGTACGGAGACTACCAGAGAACTAGCACAGATACGCAGTATTTT
CASSQVYGDYQRTSTDTQYF
>TRBJ2-3|-|TRBV11-2|TRBD2
TGTGCCAGCAGCCAGTGGACTAGCGGGAGTTCAGATACGCAGTATTTT
CASSQWTSGSSDTQYF
>TRBJ1-1|-|TRBV4-2|TRBD1
TGTGCCAGCAGCCAAGGCAGCAGGGGGCGGAACACTGAAGCTTTCTTT
CASSQGSRGRNTEAFF
>TRBJ1-4|-|TRBV4-2|-
TGTGCCAGCAGCCAAGTACAGGCAACTAATGAAAAACTGTTTTTT
CASSQVQATNEKLFF
>TRBJ2-7|-|TRBV6-5|-
TGTGCCAGCAGTTACGGTAGAGAGCGGAACTACGAGCAGTACTTC
CASSYGRERNYEQYF
>TRBJ2-1|-|TRBV24-1|-
TGTGCCACCAGTGACCCCGGGGGGCTATACAATGAGCAGTTCTTC
CATSDPGGLYNEQFF
>TRBJ2-3|-|TRBV6-5|-
TGTGCCAGCAGTTACGGGGGCCCCCCGACAGATACGCAGTATTTT
CASSYGGPPTDTQYF
>TRBJ2-3|-|TRBV5-4|TRBD1
TGTGCCAGCTACCCGGGACAGGGTACAGATACGCAGTATTTT
CASYPGQGTDTQYF
>TRBJ1-6|few|TRBV27|-
TGTGCCAGCAGAGCCAACTACTCACCCCTCCACTTT
CASRANYSPLHF
>TRBJ2-5|-|TRBV10-3|TRBD2
TGTGCCATCAGTGACCCTACTAGCGGGAGAGAGACCCAGTACTTC
CAISDPTSGRETQYF
>TRBJ1-5|-|TRBV6-5|-
TGTGCCAGCAGTTACGGGTCCGGGAACAATCAGCCCCAGCATTTT
CASSYGSGNNQPQHF
>TRBJ2-7|few|TRBV4-1|TRBD1
TGCGCCAGCAGCCAAGGGACAGGGGGGAGGTACGAGCAGTACTTC
CASSQGTGGRYEQYF
>TRBJ1-4|-|TRBV19|-
TGTGCCAGTAGTATAGCTGGAGGGGAAAAACTGTTTTTT
CASSIAGGEKLFF